The 32 T cell receptor beta chains given below trace back to one sample, sequenced in a study of blood T cell repertoires in COVID-19. Here immunoSEQ multiplex PCR was the method, and the copy in TCRdb shows in-frame clones only, minus some. The sample has about 340,000 clones; about 90% are singletons. The sample was peripheral blood. The receptor source for this set is a woman between 18 and 30 years old who had recovered from COVID-19.

The chain has TRBV10-3 and TRBJ1-5; D call uncertain. Trimming took off 2 bases at V and 7 bases at J, with 12 bases between the two ends. The CDR3 is 14 amino acids. The germline gives CDR1 ENHRY, CDR2 SYGVKD. CDR3 sequence: CAISEIQVEQPQHF. The CDR3 nucleotides read TGTGCCATCAGTGAGATCCAGGTTGAACAGCCCCAGCATTTT.

The chain carries TRBV18 and TRBJ2-4, with TRBD1 matching 7 bases. The length of the CDR3 is 16 residues. In germline, CDR1 is KGHSH, CDR2 LQKENI. V lost 0 bases to trimming and J lost 1 base; unmatched junction nucleotides: 3. CDR3 loop: CASSPPRTGAKNIQYF. CDR3 bases: TGTGCCAGCTCACCACCCAGGACAGGTGCCAAAAACATTCAGTACTTC.

This clone was observed once. The J gene is TRBJ2-2, the V gene TRBV3-1 (or the pseudogene TRBV3-2); 9 nucleotides align to TRBD2. This CDR3 region has 16 residues. Per germline, CDR1 LGHDT and CDR2 YNNKEL (reference sequence). Losses at the gene ends were 1 base for V and 2 bases for J; bases not matched to a gene: 2. This CDR3 is CASSQAREGNTGELFF. DNA for the CDR3: TGTGCCAGCAGCCAAGCGCGGGAGGGTAACACCGGGGAGCTGTTTTTT.

The CDR3 loop reads CASSILTGGLRANEKLFF. DNA for the CDR3: TGTGCCAGTAGTATTTTGACCGGGGGGCTGAGGGCTAATGAAAAACTGTTTTTT. The V call is TRBV19, the J call TRBJ1-4; a weak D match, TRBD1 (6 bases). CDR1 is LNHDA, CDR2 SQIVND, per germline (reference sequence). This CDR3 has 18 amino acids. With 3 bases removed from V and 3 bases from J, the gap between germline ends came to 20 bases.

This clone was observed once. Within the sample, other DNA sequences also encode this same CDR3. The chain links TRBV27 to TRBJ1-2; TRBD1 might be the D (5 bases). Looked up from germline, CDR1 is MNHEY and CDR2 is SMNVEV (reference sequence). The CDR3 loop spans 14 amino acids. V was cut by 0 bases and J by 4 bases, with 9 bases left in between. The CDR3 nucleotides are TGTGCCAGCAGTTTATCGGGCAGGGTCTATGGCTACACCTTC. Translation gives CASSLSGRVYGYTF.

This chain links TRBV6-1 with TRBJ2-7, with 10 bases identical to TRBD1. CDR1 and CDR2 from the germline V gene are MNHNS and SASEGT. V lost 0 bases and J lost 2; bases outside the gene matches: 1. This CDR3 spans 15 amino acids. CDR3 nucleotide sequence: TGTGCCAGCAGTGAAGCCGGGACAGGGGCCTACGAGCAGTACGTC. Translating it yields CASSEAGTGAYEQYV.

The chain links TRBV6-5 to TRBJ1-2, with TRBD1 matching 9 bases. Germline V gene sequence: CDR1 MNHEY, CDR2 SVGAGI. The CDR3 contains 15 residues. The J segment lost 0 bases and the V segment lost 7 bases, leaving 6 bases of the junction unmatched. The DNA of the CDR3 is TGTGCCAGCACTCCACAGGGGGCAGCTAACTATGGCTACACCTTC. Amino acids: CASTPQGAANYGYTF.

The rearrangement joins TRBV14 to TRBJ1-2, with unresolved D. Trimming removed 4 bases from V and 4 bases from J, with 13 bases in between. Germline CDR1 reads SGHDN; CDR2 reads FVKESK. The CDR3 spans 14 residues. The chain's CDR3 is CASSPSSASYGYTF. The CDR3 DNA reads TGTGCCAGCAGCCCTTCGTCGGCTAGCTATGGCTACACCTTC.

V gene TRBV9 combines with J gene TRBJ2-3; D ambiguous. Germline lookup yields CDR1 SGDLS and CDR2 YYNGEE. The germline V and J ends were trimmed by 0 bases and 0 bases, with 5 bases remaining between them. The CDR3 consists of 14 residues. In nucleotides, the CDR3 is TGTGCCAGCAGCGTAGCCCCTAGCACAGATACGCAGTATTTT. Translating it yields CASSVAPSTDTQYF.

The chain combines TRBV19 with TRBJ1-5; 9 bases fit TRBD1. The CDR3 contains 14 residues. Germline loops: CDR1 LNHDA, CDR2 SQIVND (reference sequence). Losses at the gene ends were 5 bases for V and 7 bases for J; bases not matched to a gene: 6. Written as DNA, the CDR3 is TGTGCCAGTAGTGTGACAGGGGGTGCGCAGCCCCAGCATTTT. It translates to CASSVTGGAQPQHF.

The chain recombines TRBV6-5 with TRBJ1-1; D is ambiguous. CDR1 is MNHEY and CDR2 is SVGAGI in the germline V gene. This CDR3 contains 13 residues. Trimming stripped 0 bases from V and 11 bases from J, with 13 bases between. The CDR3, as DNA: TGTGCCAGCAGTTACTCGGGCCAACGGGAGGCTTTCTTT. It specifies CASSYSGQREAFF.

The V and J genes are TRBV6-2 or TRBV6-3 and TRBJ2-5, with D hard to call. CDR3 length equals 13 residues. Trimming cost V 5 bases and J 4 bases, with 11 bases left between them. Germline CDR1 is MNHEY and CDR2 is SVGEGT. In DNA, the CDR3 is TGTGCCAGCAGTACAACAGTAAGAGAGACCCAGTACTTC. Amino acids: CASSTTVRETQYF.

The genes are TRBV27 and TRBJ2-5; TRBD1 agrees at 7 bases. This CDR3 has 15 residues. With 5 bases clipped from V and 5 bases from J, the junction kept 11 bases outside the gene matches. CDR1 is MNHEY, CDR2 SMNVEV, per germline (reference sequence). The CDR3 sequence: CASSPPPTGRETQYF. The CDR3 DNA reads as TGTGCCAGCAGTCCCCCACCGACAGGGCGGGAGACCCAGTACTTC.

V is TRBV3-1 (or the pseudogene TRBV3-2) and J is TRBJ2-7; a weak D match, TRBD2 (5 bases). Looked up from germline, CDR1 is LGHDT and CDR2 is YNNKEL (reference sequence). Trimming removed 3 bases from V and 0 bases from J, with 9 bases in between. The CDR3 consists of 14 residues. In nucleotides, the CDR3 is TGTGCCAGCAGCCACGGACTGGACTCCTACGAGCAGTACGTC. Amino acid sequence: CASSHGLDSYEQYV.

The V gene is TRBV10-3, the J gene TRBJ1-2, with D tentatively TRBD1 (6 bases). The germline V gene encodes CDR1 ENHRY and CDR2 SYGVKD. Trimming took off 2 bases at V and 11 bases at J, with 12 bases between the two ends. The CDR3 loop spans 12 amino acids. In DNA, the CDR3 is TGTGCCATCAGTGAGAACCGCCAGGGGTACACCTTC. Translation: CAISENRQGYTF.

This clone was seen a single time. The V gene is TRBV3-1 (or the pseudogene TRBV3-2), the J gene TRBJ1-1, with 8 bases matching TRBD1. Germline CDR1 LGHDT, CDR2 YNNKEL (reference sequence). This CDR3 is 19 amino acids long. V lost 0 bases to trimming and J lost 2 bases; unmatched junction nucleotides: 14. CDR3 loop: CASSQDLVRRDRSNTEAFF. CDR3 sequence (DNA): TGTGCCAGCAGCCAAGATTTAGTGCGTCGGGACAGGAGTAACACTGAAGCTTTCTTT.

This rearrangement joins TRBV3-1 (or the pseudogene TRBV3-2) to TRBJ2-4; weak D call: TRBD2 (5 bases). This CDR3 is built from 13 residues. Per germline, CDR1 LGHDT and CDR2 YNNKEL (reference sequence). The ends were cut back, 1 base at V and 8 bases at J, with 9 bases in the middle. The CDR3 nucleotides read TGTGCCAGCAGCCAAGCGGGATTACACATTCAGTACTTC. Protein sequence: CASSQAGLHIQYF.

This chain connects TRBV6-2 or TRBV6-3 to TRBJ1-1; D gene unclear. Deletions cut 6 bases from V and 8 bases from J, with 10 bases between. Per germline, CDR1 MNHEY and CDR2 SVGEGT. The CDR3 spans 11 residues. CDR3 DNA: TGTGCCAGCAGCAGGACGGGGGAAGCTTTCTTT. Protein: CASSRTGEAFF.

The chain carries TRBV7-2 and TRBJ2-3; TRBD1 might be the D (5 bases). Trimming stripped 2 bases from V and 3 bases from J, with 12 bases between. CDR3 size: 15 residues. In germline, CDR1 is SGHTA, CDR2 FQGNSA. CDR3 DNA: TGTGCCAGCAGCTTAATGTTGCAGGGAACAGATACGCAGTATTTT. Protein sequence: CASSLMLQGTDTQYF.

The chain combines TRBV7-2 with TRBJ1-2; 8 nucleotides line up with TRBD1. Trimming took 1 base from V and 1 from J; bases not matched to a gene: 11. The CDR3 covers 18 residues. From germline, CDR1 is SGHTA and CDR2 FQGNSA. This CDR3 reads CASSLGLTGVGGNYGYTF. CDR3 nucleotide sequence: TGTGCCAGCAGCTTAGGATTGACAGGGGTTGGGGGTAACTATGGCTACACCTTC.

The chain is built from TRBV10-1 and TRBJ2-5; TRBD2 might be the D (6 bases). V was pared by 2 bases and J by 1 base, with 11 bases between. The CDR3 runs to 15 residues. Germline lookup yields CDR1 WNHNN and CDR2 SYGVQD (reference sequence). CDR3 residues: CASSERISGQETQYF. In DNA form, the CDR3 reads TGCGCCAGCAGTGAGAGGATTAGCGGCCAAGAGACCCAGTACTTC.

The V gene is TRBV27, the J gene TRBJ2-3, with a weak D call TRBD2 (7 bases). Trimming pared 3 bases from V and 5 bases from J, leaving 12 bases between. The V gene's germline CDR1 is MNHEY and CDR2 SMNVEV (reference sequence). The CDR3 covers 14 residues. In DNA, the CDR3 is TGTGCCAGCAGTTTGGGGCGGGGGCGAGATACGCAGTATTTT. This encodes CASSLGRGRDTQYF.

The chain combines TRBV6-1 with TRBJ2-1; D is undetermined. This CDR3 has 13 residues. Looked up from germline, CDR1 is MNHNS and CDR2 is SASEGT. Trimming took off 0 bases at V and 8 bases at J, with 8 bases between the two ends. CDR3 region: CASSEAILYEQFF. The DNA for the CDR3 is TGTGCCAGCAGTGAAGCTATTCTCTATGAGCAGTTCTTC.

The chain uses TRBV5-1 and TRBJ2-5; D not certain. V gave up 1 base and J gave up 7 bases, with 17 bases separating them. The CDR3 is made up of 15 amino acids. Germline CDR1 is SGHRS and CDR2 is YFSETQ. As DNA, the CDR3 is TGCGCCAGCAGCTTGAGAAGTGACTGGGTCGGGACCCAGTACTTC. It is translated as CASSLRSDWVGTQYF.

The chain couples TRBV29-1 to TRBJ2-3, with 8 bases matching TRBD1. The germline CDR1 and CDR2 sequences are SQVTM and ANQGSEA. There are 14 residues in the CDR3. With 8 bases clipped from V and 4 bases from J, the junction kept 11 bases outside the gene matches. CDR3 coding DNA: TGCAGCATTCGGACAGGGAATGTAGCAGATACGCAGTATTTT. It is translated as CSIRTGNVADTQYF.

The rearrangement uses TRBV5-4 and TRBJ2-3; 9 nucleotides agree with TRBD1. V shed 1 base and J 4 bases; nucleotides not matched to a gene: 1. This CDR3 contains 14 residues. The germline gives CDR1 SGHNT, CDR2 YYREEE (reference sequence). For the CDR3, the DNA is TGTGCCAGCAGCTTGACAGGGGGCGCAGATACGCAGTATTTT. Its protein product is CASSLTGGADTQYF.

V gene TRBV3-1 (or the pseudogene TRBV3-2) combines with J gene TRBJ2-5; D remains unclear. This CDR3 spans 15 amino acids. V was shortened by 4 bases and J by 5 bases, with 17 bases between the two germline ends. CDR1 is LGHDT and CDR2 is YNNKEL in the germline V gene (reference sequence). The CDR3 reads CASSPPADSGETQYF. CDR3 bases: TGTGCCAGCAGCCCCCCCGCGGATAGTGGCGAGACCCAGTACTTC.

The chain links TRBV11-3 to TRBJ1-3; 9 bases fit TRBD1. CDR1 and CDR2 (germline): SGHNT, YENEEA. The trim removed 5 bases at V and 5 bases at J, leaving 7 bases unmatched. This CDR3 is built from 15 residues. CDR3 DNA: TGTGCCAGCAGCCGCTGGACAGGGGAAAGAAACACCATATATTTT. Protein sequence: CASSRWTGERNTIYF.

V gene TRBV15 combines with J gene TRBJ2-5; 10 bases are a match to TRBD1. The CDR3 is made up of 15 amino acids. The germline gives CDR1 LNHNV, CDR2 YYDKDF (reference sequence). V shed 6 bases and J 3 bases; nucleotides not matched to a gene: 7. CDR3 DNA: TGTGCCACCAGTCCAAAGGGGACAGGGGAAGAGACCCAGTACTTC. This encodes CATSPKGTGEETQYF.

This chain links TRBV1 with TRBJ1-2; TRBD1 is the table's D call and was not checked against the DNA. TRBV1 is a known pseudogene. This CDR3 contains 16 residues. CDR3 coding DNA: TGCACCAGCAGCCAAGAACTAACAGGAAGTAACTATGGCTACACCTTC. It specifies CTSSQELTGSNYGYTF.

V and J are TRBV4-3 and TRBJ1-6; 12 bases are a match to TRBD1. Germline assignment: CDR1 LGHNA and CDR2 YSLEER. J gave up 5 bases and V 4 bases, and 0 bases lay outside the gene matches. There are 15 residues in the CDR3. CDR3 DNA sequence: TGCGCCAGCAGCCGGGACAGGGGGCATAATTCACCCCTCCACTTT. This gives the protein CASSRDRGHNSPLHF.

The rearrangement joins TRBV6-5 to TRBJ2-2; 8 positions agree with TRBD1. Germline V gene sequence: CDR1 MNHEY, CDR2 SVGAGI. The V segment lost 6 bases and the J segment 7 bases; nucleotides outside the gene matches: 10. The CDR3 is 15 amino acids. CDR3 loop: CASRHDRGRFGELFF. The CDR3, as DNA: TGTGCCAGCAGGCACGACAGGGGACGGTTCGGGGAGCTGTTTTTT.